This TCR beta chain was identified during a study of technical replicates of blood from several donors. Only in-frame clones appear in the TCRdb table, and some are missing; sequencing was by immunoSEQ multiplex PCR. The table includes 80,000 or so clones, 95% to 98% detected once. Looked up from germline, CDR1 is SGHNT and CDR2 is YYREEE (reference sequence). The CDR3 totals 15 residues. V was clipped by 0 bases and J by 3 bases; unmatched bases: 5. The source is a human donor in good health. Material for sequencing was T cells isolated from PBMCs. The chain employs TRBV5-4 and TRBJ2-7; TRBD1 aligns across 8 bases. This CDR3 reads CASSLGGTGFYEQYF. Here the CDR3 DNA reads TGTGCCAGCAGCTTGGGGGGGACAGGATTCTACGAGCAGTACTTC.